These 28 T cell receptor beta chains were all obtained from the same sample, sequenced in a study of Ad26.COV2.S vaccination and SARS-CoV-2 variants. Produced via immunoSEQ multiplex PCR; TCRdb's table is partial and in-frame only. The repertoire holds about 400,000 clones, with roughly nine tenths as singletons. Treatment of the sample: around 19 received Ad26.COV2.S at low or high dose, single or two shots; about 5 received placebo; per-sample allocation not given. Material that was analyzed had been drawn on day 63 after the first vaccine or placebo injection. The sequenced sample was peripheral blood, obtained in a trial of Ad26.COV2.S vaccine versus placebo. Receptors were obtained from a person between 18 and 65 years old who received the Ad26.COV2.S COVID-19 vaccine or a placebo.

As DNA, the CDR3 is TGTGCCACCCCGACAGGGTTGGGAGAAGGCTACACCTTC. Protein product: CATPTGLGEGYTF. J is TRBJ1-2 and V is TRBV10-3; TRBD1 matches at 7 bases. Per the germline V gene, CDR1 is ENHRY and CDR2 is SYGVKD. Trimming took 10 bases from V and 8 from J; bases not matched to a gene: 13. The CDR3 spans 13 residues.

The rearrangement joins TRBV3-1 (or the pseudogene TRBV3-2) to TRBJ1-2; a possible D gene is TRBD1 (6 bases). Trimming shortened V by 1 base and J by 7 bases, and 13 bases separated the two germline ends. CDR3 length: 14 amino acids. Looked up from germline, CDR1 is LGHDT and CDR2 is YNNKEL (reference sequence). CDR3 bases: TGTGCCAGCAGCCAAGCAGTCCGAGGGGGTGGCTACACCTTC. Its protein is CASSQAVRGGGYTF.

The V and J genes are TRBV19 and TRBJ1-1; 7 bases fit TRBD1. CDR3 size: 14 residues. V shed 5 bases, J shed 4 bases, and the junction held 7 bases outside the gene matches. Germline V gene data show CDR1 as LNHDA and CDR2 as SQIVND (reference sequence). The chain's CDR3 is CASSERGPSTEAFF. CDR3 nucleotides: TGTGCCAGTAGTGAGAGGGGGCCCAGCACTGAAGCTTTCTTT. The entire variable domain, with the rest obtained from reference TRBV19 and TRBJ1-1, is as follows: DGGITQSPKYLFRKEGQNVTLSCEQNLNHDAMYWYRQDPGQGLRLIYYSQIVNDFQKGDIAEGYSVSREKKESFPLTVTSAQKNPTAFYLCASSERGPSTEAFFGQGTRLTVV.

The rearrangement uses TRBV27 and TRBJ2-6; D unclear. Deletions cut 4 bases from V and 1 base from J, with 14 bases between. Germline CDR1 reads MNHEY; CDR2 reads SMNVEV (reference sequence). The CDR3 is 17 residues long. CDR3 nucleotide sequence: TGTGCCAGCAGTTCCCCCCTAACAGTATCTGGGGCCAACGTCCTGACTTTC. It codes for CASSSPLTVSGANVLTF.

This chain links TRBV27 with TRBJ2-7; 9 nucleotides line up with TRBD2. CDR3 length: 18 residues. The V gene's germline CDR1 is MNHEY and CDR2 SMNVEV (reference sequence). V shed 3 bases, J shed 6 bases, and the junction held 18 bases outside the gene matches. The CDR3 sequence: CASSFRSLRGGGPVEQYF. In nucleotides, the CDR3 is TGTGCCAGCAGTTTCCGATCGTTACGCGGGGGGGGCCCCGTCGAGCAGTACTTC.

This clone occurred once. The rearrangement uses TRBV4-1 and TRBJ1-2, with 7 bases lining up with TRBD1. CDR1 MGHRA and CDR2 YSYEKL come from the germline V gene. V was pared by 2 bases and J by 2 bases, with 11 bases of the junction left unmatched. The CDR3 has 17 residues. In DNA, the CDR3 is TGCGCCAGCAGCCAACCTGAGAGGAACAGGGGCAACTATGGCTACACCTTC. The encoded protein is CASSQPERNRGNYGYTF.

The chain combines TRBV19 with TRBJ2-3; 12 positions agree with TRBD2. Germline CDR1 and CDR2: LNHDA and SQIVND (reference sequence). The ends lost 4 bases at V and 6 bases at J; junction bases unmatched: 8. CDR3 length: 16 amino acids. DNA of the CDR3: TGTGCCAGTAGTACCGCTAGCGGGGGGGCATTGGATACGCAGTATTTT. This encodes CASSTASGGALDTQYF.

This chain joins TRBV10-3 and TRBJ1-2; D uncertain. The CDR3 spans 15 residues. Trimming removed 4 bases from V and 2 bases from J, with 14 bases in between. Germline V gives CDR1 ENHRY, CDR2 SYGVKD. The CDR3 DNA reads TGTGCCATCAGTGCAGCATTGGCAGGAAACTATGGCTACACCTTC. This encodes CAISAALAGNYGYTF.

The genes are TRBV6-6 and TRBJ2-3; D possibly corresponds to TRBD2 (6 bases). CDR1 and CDR2 from the germline V gene are MNHNY and SVGAGI (reference sequence). Trimming took off 5 bases at V and 4 bases at J, with 16 bases between the two ends. The CDR3 contains 15 residues. CDR3 in DNA: TGTGCCAGCAGTCCCTCGTCCCGGAGGGCAGATACGCAGTATTTT. Translating gives CASSPSSRRADTQYF.

The chain has TRBV7-9 and TRBJ2-7; D uncertain. V lost 5 bases and J lost 3, with 8 bases in between. The CDR3 covers 12 residues. Germline V gene sequence: CDR1 SEHNR, CDR2 FQNEAQ (reference sequence). CDR3 nucleotides: TGTGCCAGCAGCGACACCCGCTACGAGCAGTACTTC. It yields the protein CASSDTRYEQYF.

The V gene is TRBV18, the J gene TRBJ1-2; 10 bases agree with TRBD1. In germline, CDR1 is KGHSH, CDR2 LQKENI. The CDR3 runs 15 residues. J lost 6 bases, V lost 3 bases, and 7 bases had no gene match. The CDR3 bases are TGTGCCAGCTCACCTTCGGGACAGGGGCCTCATGGCTACACCTTC. Its translation: CASSPSGQGPHGYTF. The full variable domain, completed using reference TRBV18 and TRBJ1-2, is NAGVMQNPRHLVRRRGQEARLRCSPMKGHSHVYWYRQLPEEGLKFMVYLQKENIIDESGMPKERFSAEFPKEGPSILRIQQVVRGDSAAYFCASSPSGQGPHGYTFGSGTRLTVV.

The V and J genes are TRBV7-8 and TRBJ2-7; D may be TRBD2 (6 bases). V gave up 4 bases and J gave up 0 bases, with 16 bases separating them. Germline lookup yields CDR1 SGHVS and CDR2 FQNEAQ. This CDR3 is 16 amino acids long. CDR3 in DNA: TGTGCCAGCAGCTCTACCGGGGGTTCCCCCTCCTACGAGCAGTACTTC. Residues: CASSSTGGSPSYEQYF.

As for this clone: The junction and the germline gene differ at one end; a read error may be behind it. V gene TRBV2 combines with J gene TRBJ2-5; D is possibly TRBD1 (5 bases). CDR1 and CDR2 from the germline V gene are SNHLY and FYNNEI. The CDR3 loop spans 13 amino acids. CDR3 in DNA: TGTGCCAGCAGTGAAAGATTGTGGACAAGGAAGAACTTC. As protein: CASSERLWTRKNF. The full variable domain, its missing parts supplied by reference TRBV2 and TRBJ2-5, is EPEVTQTPSHQVTQMGQEVILRCVPISNHLYFYWYRQILGQKVEFLVSFYNNEISEKSEIFDDQFSVERPDGSNFTLKIRSTKLEDSAMYFCASSERLWTRKNFGPGTRLLVL.

The V and J genes are TRBV4-1 and TRBJ2-7, with 8 bases identical to TRBD1. From germline, CDR1 is MGHRA and CDR2 YSYEKL. The trim removed 1 base at V and 5 bases at J, leaving 7 bases unmatched. The CDR3 covers 15 residues. CDR3 DNA sequence: TGCGCCAGCAGCCAAGTATGGACAGGGATCCACGAGCAGTACTTC. It specifies CASSQVWTGIHEQYF.

The chain links TRBV4-3 to TRBJ1-4; D not certain. This CDR3 has 15 amino acids. Germline V gives CDR1 LGHNA, CDR2 YSLEER. V was cut by 4 bases and J by 7 bases, with 16 bases left in between. The DNA of the CDR3 is TGCGCCAGCAGCCCCAGAGGAGATGGTAGTGAAAAACTGTTTTTT. This codes for CASSPRGDGSEKLFF.

This clone was seen only once. V usage is TRBV12-5 and J usage is TRBJ2-7; D is possibly TRBD2 (5 bases). Germline V gives CDR1 LGHNT, CDR2 FRNRAP. The V end lost 2 bases, the J end lost 4 bases, and 15 bases lay between the germline ends. CDR3 length: 15 residues. The CDR3 DNA follows: TGTGCTAGTGGTTTGATCCCGGGAAGTATTTACGAGCAGTACTTC. This translates into CASGLIPGSIYEQYF.

This clone has ten or more counts. The rearrangement links TRBV6-2 or TRBV6-3 to TRBJ2-1, with D perhaps matching TRBD2 (5 bases). The CDR3 contains 15 residues. V dropped 5 bases and J dropped 5 bases, with 16 bases sitting between them. Germline V gene lookup returns CDR1 MNHEY and CDR2 SVGEGT. CDR3 in amino acids: CASSRRPFGNNEQFF. The CDR3 nucleotides read TGTGCCAGCAGTCGAAGGCCGTTCGGGAACAATGAGCAGTTCTTC.

This chain joins TRBV27 and TRBJ1-6; 9 bases map to TRBD1. Germline trimming cut 6 bases from V and 10 bases from J; bases unmatched to any gene: 13. The germline CDR1 and CDR2 sequences are MNHEY and SMNVEV (reference sequence). This CDR3 is built from 16 residues. The CDR3 DNA reads as TGTGCCAGCAGGCAGACAGGGGGGATTAATTTCTCACCCCTCCACTTT. This sequence encodes CASRQTGGINFSPLHF.

V usage is TRBV18 and J usage is TRBJ1-2; 9 bases are shared with TRBD1. The CDR3 consists of 13 residues. With V trimmed by 3 bases and J by 6 bases, 2 bases remained unmatched. CDR1 is KGHSH and CDR2 is LQKENI in the germline V gene. The CDR3 DNA reads as TGTGCCAGCTCACCGGGGACAGGGCATGGCTACACCTTC. This codes for CASSPGTGHGYTF.

The chain uses TRBV27 and TRBJ2-1; 7 bases are a match to TRBD1. The CDR3 loop spans 14 amino acids. Germline trimming cut 7 bases from V and 4 bases from J; bases unmatched to any gene: 7. Germline CDR1 is MNHEY and CDR2 is SMNVEV (reference sequence). The CDR3 region is CASKTPGQYNEQFF. CDR3 DNA: TGTGCCAGCAAAACACCGGGACAGTACAATGAGCAGTTCTTC.

The chain carries TRBV7-2 and TRBJ2-7, with D perhaps TRBD1 (6 bases). Germline V gene data show CDR1 as SGHTA and CDR2 as FQGNSA. Trimming cost V 4 bases and J 2 bases, with 12 bases left between them. The CDR3 runs 14 residues. The CDR3 sequence is CASSSAGQTYEQYF. The DNA of the CDR3 is TGTGCCAGCAGCTCAGCCGGACAGACCTACGAGCAGTACTTC.

J is TRBJ1-5 and V is TRBV10-3; TRBD1 matches 7 bases. CDR3 length: 14 amino acids. The V gene's germline CDR1 is ENHRY and CDR2 SYGVKD. The trim removed 4 bases at V and 6 bases at J, leaving 6 bases unmatched. Here the CDR3 reads CAISAEGASQPQHF. The CDR3 DNA reads TGTGCCATCAGTGCTGAGGGGGCGAGTCAGCCCCAGCATTTT.

The rearrangement joins TRBV4-1 to TRBJ1-1; perhaps TRBD1 as D (5 bases). Germline lookup yields CDR1 MGHRA and CDR2 YSYEKL. The CDR3 has 16 amino acids. V was trimmed by 5 bases and J by 4 bases, leaving 20 bases between them. The CDR3 DNA reads as TGCGCCAGCAGCAACGTCCTGCAGGGAGGGAGCACTGAAGCTTTCTTT. It encodes CASSNVLQGGSTEAFF.

The chain has TRBV7-8 and TRBJ1-1, with 9 bases matching TRBD1. Trimming at V came to 6 bases and at J to 5 bases, leaving 4 bases not matched to a gene. Germline CDR1 is SGHVS and CDR2 is FQNEAQ. This CDR3 contains 13 residues. The CDR3 DNA sequence: TGTGCCAGCAGGAACAGGGGGCGAACTGAAGCTTTCTTT. Amino acid sequence: CASRNRGRTEAFF.

V usage is TRBV15 and J usage is TRBJ1-4; D possibly corresponds to TRBD1 (6 bases). The CDR3 runs 15 residues. V dropped 1 base and J dropped 9 bases, with 15 bases sitting between them. Germline assignment: CDR1 LNHNV and CDR2 YYDKDF (reference sequence). As DNA, the CDR3 is TGTGCCACCAGCAGAGGGGAGGGGGAGTTTCAAAAACTGTTTTTT. This sequence encodes CATSRGEGEFQKLFF. The whole variable domain, remainder taken from reference TRBV15 and TRBJ1-4, is DAMVIQNPRYQVTQFGKPVTLSCSQTLNHNVMYWYQQKSSQAPKLLFHYYDKDFNNEADTPDNFQSRRPNTSFCFLDIRSPGLGDTAMYLCATSRGEGEFQKLFFGSGTQLSVL.

This sequence joins TRBV18 and TRBJ1-6; D unclear. V shed 3 bases and J shed 0 bases, with 12 bases lying between them. Looked up from germline, CDR1 is KGHSH and CDR2 is LQKENI. This CDR3 has 17 amino acids. DNA of the CDR3: TGTGCCAGCTCACCTCTGCAGGAGAGCTCCTATAATTCACCCCTCCACTTT. Encoded protein: CASSPLQESSYNSPLHF. Complete variable domain (other parts from reference TRBV18 and TRBJ1-6): NAGVMQNPRHLVRRRGQEARLRCSPMKGHSHVYWYRQLPEEGLKFMVYLQKENIIDESGMPKERFSAEFPKEGPSILRIQQVVRGDSAAYFCASSPLQESSYNSPLHFGNGTRLTVT.

The chain combines TRBV7-8 with TRBJ2-1; a weak D match, TRBD1 (6 bases). The ends were cut back, 2 bases at V and 8 bases at J, with 13 bases in the middle. CDR1 and CDR2 from the germline V gene are SGHVS and FQNEAQ. The CDR3 consists of 14 residues. CDR3 residues: CASSLTRAGDEQFF. As DNA, the CDR3 is TGTGCCAGCAGCTTAACCAGGGCAGGGGATGAGCAGTTCTTC.

CDR3 sequence reads: CASSPRGYEQFF. DNA of the CDR3: TGTGCCAGCAGCCCCCGGGGGTATGAGCAGTTCTTC. The genes are TRBV7-6 and TRBJ2-1, with D perhaps matching TRBD2 (6 bases). Per germline, CDR1 SGHVS and CDR2 FNYEAQ. V gave up 5 bases and J gave up 8 bases, with 10 bases separating them. The CDR3 sequence is 12 residues long.